This paragraph covers one T cell receptor (beta chain) sequence. V was pared by 0 bases and J by 7 bases, with 6 bases of the junction left unmatched. CDR1 and CDR2 from the germline V gene are LGHNA and YNFKEQ. This CDR3 comprises 16 residues. The assay was immunoSEQ multiplex PCR, and TCRdb's table has in-frame clones only and misses some. The sample records around 56,000 clones, about 89% being singletons. The data were obtained in a study of T cell changes during pregnancy in multiple sclerosis. The sequence was obtained from a female donor with multiple sclerosis, enrolled in a pregnancy study. The chain carries TRBV4-2 and TRBJ1-6, with 7 bases matching TRBD1. This material consisted of peripheral blood, taken after pregnancy. The CDR3 DNA reads as TGTGCCAGCAGCCAAGACCCCACAGGGGCAAATTCACCCCTCCACTTT. This encodes CASSQDPTGANSPLHF.